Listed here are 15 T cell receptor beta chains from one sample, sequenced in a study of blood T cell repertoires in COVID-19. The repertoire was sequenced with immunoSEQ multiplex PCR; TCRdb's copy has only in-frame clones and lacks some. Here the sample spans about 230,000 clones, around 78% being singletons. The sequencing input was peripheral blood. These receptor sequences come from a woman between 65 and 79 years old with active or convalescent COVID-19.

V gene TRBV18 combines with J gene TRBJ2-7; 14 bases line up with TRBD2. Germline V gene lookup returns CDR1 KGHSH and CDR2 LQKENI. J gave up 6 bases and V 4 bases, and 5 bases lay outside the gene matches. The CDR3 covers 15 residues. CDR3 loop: CASSRGLAGDPEQYF. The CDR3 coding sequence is TGTGCCAGCTCACGGGGACTAGCGGGAGATCCCGAGCAGTACTTC.

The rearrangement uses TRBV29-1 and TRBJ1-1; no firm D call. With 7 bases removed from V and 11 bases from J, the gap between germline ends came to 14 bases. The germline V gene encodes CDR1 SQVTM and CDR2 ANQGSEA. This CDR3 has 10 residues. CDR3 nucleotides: TGCAGCGGACTAATCGGGGTGGCTTTCTTT. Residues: CSGLIGVAFF.

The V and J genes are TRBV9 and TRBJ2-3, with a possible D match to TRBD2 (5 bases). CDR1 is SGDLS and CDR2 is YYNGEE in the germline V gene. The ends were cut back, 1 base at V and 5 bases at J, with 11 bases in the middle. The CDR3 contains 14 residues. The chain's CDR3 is CASSVTHAGDTQYF. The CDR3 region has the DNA TGTGCCAGCAGCGTAACCCATGCGGGAGATACGCAGTATTTT.

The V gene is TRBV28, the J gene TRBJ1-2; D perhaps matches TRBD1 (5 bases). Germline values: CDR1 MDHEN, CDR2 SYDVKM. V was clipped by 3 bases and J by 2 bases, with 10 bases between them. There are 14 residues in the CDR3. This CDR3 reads CASSLGRENYGYTF. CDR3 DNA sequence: TGTGCCAGCAGTTTGGGCAGGGAAAACTATGGCTACACCTTC.

The CDR3, as DNA: TGTGCCAGCAACCTGCCCGGGAAGTTCGCTTTCTTT. Translated: CASNLPGKFAFF. J is TRBJ1-1 and V is TRBV2; D unclear. V was cut by 7 bases and J by 11 bases, with 17 bases left in between. The length of the CDR3 is 12 residues. Per germline, CDR1 SNHLY and CDR2 FYNNEI.

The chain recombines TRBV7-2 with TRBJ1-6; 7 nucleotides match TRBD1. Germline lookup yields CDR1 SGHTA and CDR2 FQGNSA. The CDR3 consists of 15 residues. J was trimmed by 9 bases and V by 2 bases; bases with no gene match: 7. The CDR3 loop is CASSLPTGFGSPLHF. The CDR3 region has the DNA TGTGCCAGCAGCTTACCGACAGGGTTTGGTTCACCCCTCCACTTT. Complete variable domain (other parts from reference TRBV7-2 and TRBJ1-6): GAGVSQSPSNKVTEKGKDVELRCDPISGHTALYWYRQSLGQGLEFLIYFQGNSAPDKSGLPSDRFSAERTGGSVSTLTIQRTQQEDSAVYLCASSLPTGFGSPLHFGNGTRLTVT.

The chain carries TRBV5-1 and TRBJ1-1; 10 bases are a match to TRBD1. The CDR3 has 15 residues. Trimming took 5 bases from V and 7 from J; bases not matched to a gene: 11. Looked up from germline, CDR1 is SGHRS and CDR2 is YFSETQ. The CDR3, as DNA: TGCGCCAGCAGGGGGACAGGGGTCTCGGTCGATGAAGCTTTCTTT. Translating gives CASRGTGVSVDEAFF.

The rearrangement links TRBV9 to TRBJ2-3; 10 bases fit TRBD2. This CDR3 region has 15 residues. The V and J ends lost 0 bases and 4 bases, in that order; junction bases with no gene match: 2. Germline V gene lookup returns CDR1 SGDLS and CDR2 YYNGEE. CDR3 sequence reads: CASSVGGLASDTQYF. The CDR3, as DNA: TGTGCCAGCAGCGTAGGGGGACTAGCGTCAGATACGCAGTATTTT.

The CDR3 here is CASSWNRGSYGYTF. The CDR3 DNA follows: TGTGCCAGCAGTTGGAACCGGGGGTCCTATGGCTACACCTTC. This rearrangement joins TRBV27 to TRBJ1-2; D might be TRBD1 (5 bases). CDR3 length: 14 amino acids. Trimming pared 4 bases from V and 4 bases from J, leaving 13 bases between. Germline lookup yields CDR1 MNHEY and CDR2 SMNVEV (reference sequence).

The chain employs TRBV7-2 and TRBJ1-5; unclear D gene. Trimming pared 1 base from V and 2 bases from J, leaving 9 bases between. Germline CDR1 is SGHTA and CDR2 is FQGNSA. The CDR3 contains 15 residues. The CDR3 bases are TGTGCCAGCAGCTTAGGGTGGGGAGGCAATCAGCCCCAGCATTTT. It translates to CASSLGWGGNQPQHF.

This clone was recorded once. CDR3 region: CASSAHSGTGGNEQFF. CDR3 in DNA: TGTGCCAGCAGCGCCCATTCCGGGACAGGGGGGAATGAGCAGTTCTTC. The chain joins TRBV9 to TRBJ2-1; 11 bases are shared with TRBD1. V shed 3 bases, J shed 7 bases, and the junction held 9 bases outside the gene matches. The V gene's germline CDR1 is SGDLS and CDR2 YYNGEE. The CDR3 extends over 16 amino acids.

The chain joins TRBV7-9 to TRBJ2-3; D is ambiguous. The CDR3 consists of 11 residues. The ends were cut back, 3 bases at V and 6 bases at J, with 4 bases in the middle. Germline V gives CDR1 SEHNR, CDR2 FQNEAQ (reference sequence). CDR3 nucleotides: TGTGCCAGCAGCTTGGCCGATACGCAGTATTTT. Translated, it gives CASSLADTQYF.

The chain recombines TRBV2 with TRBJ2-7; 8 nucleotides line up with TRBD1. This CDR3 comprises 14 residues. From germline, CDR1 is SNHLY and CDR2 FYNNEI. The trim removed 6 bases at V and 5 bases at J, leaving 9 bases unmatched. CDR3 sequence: CASRFQGAGHEQYF. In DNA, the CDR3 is TGTGCCAGCAGATTCCAGGGGGCTGGTCACGAGCAGTACTTC. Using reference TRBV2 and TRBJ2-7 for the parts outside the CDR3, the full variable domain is EPEVTQTPSHQVTQMGQEVILRCVPISNHLYFYWYRQILGQKVEFLVSFYNNEISEKSEIFDDQFSVERPDGSNFTLKIRSTKLEDSAMYFCASRFQGAGHEQYFGPGTRLTVT.

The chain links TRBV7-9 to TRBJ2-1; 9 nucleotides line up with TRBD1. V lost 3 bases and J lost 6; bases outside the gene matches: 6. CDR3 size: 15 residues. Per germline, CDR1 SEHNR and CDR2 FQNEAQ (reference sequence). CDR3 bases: TGTGCCAGCAGCTTGGGGGACAGGGTTGGCAATGAGCAGTTCTTC. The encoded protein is CASSLGDRVGNEQFF.

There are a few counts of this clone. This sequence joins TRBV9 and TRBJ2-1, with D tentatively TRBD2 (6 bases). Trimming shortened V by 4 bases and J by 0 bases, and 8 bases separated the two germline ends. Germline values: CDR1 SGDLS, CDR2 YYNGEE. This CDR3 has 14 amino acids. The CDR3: CASSTTSSYNEQFF. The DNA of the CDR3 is TGTGCCAGCAGCACGACTAGCTCCTACAATGAGCAGTTCTTC. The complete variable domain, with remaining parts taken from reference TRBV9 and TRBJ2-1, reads DSGVTQTPKHLITATGQRVTLRCSPRSGDLSVYWYQQSLDQGLQFLIQYYNGEERAKGNILERFSAQQFPDLHSELNLSSLELGDSALYFCASSTTSSYNEQFFGPGTRLTVL.